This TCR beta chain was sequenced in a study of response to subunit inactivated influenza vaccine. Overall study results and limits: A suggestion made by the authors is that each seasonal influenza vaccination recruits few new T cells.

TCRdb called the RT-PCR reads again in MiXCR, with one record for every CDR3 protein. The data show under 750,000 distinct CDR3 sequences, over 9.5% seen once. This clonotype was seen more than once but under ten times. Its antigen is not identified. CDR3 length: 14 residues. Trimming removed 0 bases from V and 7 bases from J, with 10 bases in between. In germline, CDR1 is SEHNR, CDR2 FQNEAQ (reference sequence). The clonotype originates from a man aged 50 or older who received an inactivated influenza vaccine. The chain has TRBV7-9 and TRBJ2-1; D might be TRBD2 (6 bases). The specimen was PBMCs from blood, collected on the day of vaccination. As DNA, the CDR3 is TGTGCCAGCAGCTTAGCGCTAGCGAGGAATGAGCAGTTCTTC. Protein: CASSLALARNEQFF.